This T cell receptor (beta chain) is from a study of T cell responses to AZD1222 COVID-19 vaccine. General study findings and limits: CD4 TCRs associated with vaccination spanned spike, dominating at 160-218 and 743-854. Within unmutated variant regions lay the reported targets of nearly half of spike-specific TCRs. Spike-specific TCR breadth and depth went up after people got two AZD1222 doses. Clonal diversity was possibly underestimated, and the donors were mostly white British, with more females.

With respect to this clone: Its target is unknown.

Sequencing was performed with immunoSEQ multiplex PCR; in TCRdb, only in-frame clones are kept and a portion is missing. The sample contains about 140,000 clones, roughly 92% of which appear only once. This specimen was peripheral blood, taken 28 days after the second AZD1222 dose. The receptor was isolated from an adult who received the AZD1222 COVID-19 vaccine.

For the CDR3, the DNA is TGTGCCACCAGCAGACCAGGGGATTTAGGTGAAAAACTGTTTTTT. Translated: CATSRPGDLGEKLFF. The chain carries TRBV15 and TRBJ1-4, with a weak D call TRBD1 (6 bases). V was trimmed by 2 bases and J by 7 bases, leaving 14 bases between them. CDR1 LNHNV and CDR2 YYDKDF come from the germline V gene (reference sequence). The CDR3 sequence is 15 residues long.